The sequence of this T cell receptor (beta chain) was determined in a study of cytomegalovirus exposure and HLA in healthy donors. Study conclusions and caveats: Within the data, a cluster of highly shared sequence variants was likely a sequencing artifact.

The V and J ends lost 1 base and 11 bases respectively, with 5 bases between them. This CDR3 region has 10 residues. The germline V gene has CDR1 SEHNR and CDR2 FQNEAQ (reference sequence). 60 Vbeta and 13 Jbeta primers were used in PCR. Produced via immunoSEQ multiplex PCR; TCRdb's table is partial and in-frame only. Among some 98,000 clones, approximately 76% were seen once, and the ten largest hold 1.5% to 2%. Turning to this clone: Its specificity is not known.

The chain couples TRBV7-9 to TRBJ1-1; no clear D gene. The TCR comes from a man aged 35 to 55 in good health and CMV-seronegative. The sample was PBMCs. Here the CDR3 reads CASSLGRAFF. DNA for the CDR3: TGTGCCAGCAGCTTAGGGAGGGCTTTCTTT.